What follows are 5 T cell receptor beta chains derived from one specimen sequenced in a study of blood T cell repertoires in COVID-19. Measured with immunoSEQ multiplex PCR; TCRdb has only the in-frame clones, and not every one. The table lists some 200,000 clones, roughly 90% of them singletons. Specimen: peripheral blood. The receptors stem from a man aged 65-85 years with acute or convalescent COVID-19.

The gene calls are TRBV19 and TRBJ2-1; 8 nucleotides align to TRBD1. Germline CDR1 LNHDA, CDR2 SQIVND (reference sequence). Unmatched junction bases numbered 4, after V lost 4 bases and J lost 8 bases. This CDR3 has 13 residues. The CDR3 coding sequence is TGTGCCAGTAGTACGAACAGGGGGGATGAGCAGTTCTTC. The encoded protein is CASSTNRGDEQFF.

This chain uses TRBV7-2 with TRBJ2-6, with TRBD1 identical over 8 bases. V lost 1 base and J lost 4; bases outside the gene matches: 6. Germline V CDR1 and CDR2: SGHTA, FQGNSA. This CDR3 spans 17 amino acids. For the CDR3, the DNA is TGTGCCAGCAGCTTAGGGAGGACAGGGAGAGGGGCCAACGTCCTGACTTTC. As protein: CASSLGRTGRGANVLTF.

This chain links TRBV5-6 with TRBJ2-2; 9 nucleotides agree with TRBD2. Per germline, CDR1 SGHDT and CDR2 YYEEEE. V dropped 0 bases and J dropped 5; count of bases not matched to a gene: 11. The CDR3 loop spans 18 amino acids. The CDR3 is CASSLEGGRARRTGELFF. DNA of the CDR3: TGTGCCAGCAGCTTGGAGGGCGGGAGGGCCCGGAGAACCGGGGAGCTGTTTTTT.

The J gene is TRBJ2-2, the V gene TRBV14, with 7 bases fitting TRBD1. The junction had 4 bases not matched to a gene; V was cut back by 1 base and J by 5 bases. CDR3 length: 15 residues. CDR1 is SGHDN, CDR2 FVKESK, per germline. The CDR3 reads CASSQGTGFTGELFF. CDR3 nucleotides: TGTGCCAGCAGCCAAGGGACAGGCTTTACCGGGGAGCTGTTTTTT.

This chain uses TRBV16 with TRBJ2-2; maybe TRBD1 (5 bases). The CDR3 runs 16 residues. Trimming cost V 0 bases and J 3 bases, with 11 bases left between them. CDR1 is KGHSY, CDR2 FQNENV, per germline. CDR3 sequence reads: CASSQSWGRDTGELFF. The DNA for the CDR3 is TGTGCCAGCAGCCAATCCTGGGGCAGGGACACCGGGGAGCTGTTTTTT.